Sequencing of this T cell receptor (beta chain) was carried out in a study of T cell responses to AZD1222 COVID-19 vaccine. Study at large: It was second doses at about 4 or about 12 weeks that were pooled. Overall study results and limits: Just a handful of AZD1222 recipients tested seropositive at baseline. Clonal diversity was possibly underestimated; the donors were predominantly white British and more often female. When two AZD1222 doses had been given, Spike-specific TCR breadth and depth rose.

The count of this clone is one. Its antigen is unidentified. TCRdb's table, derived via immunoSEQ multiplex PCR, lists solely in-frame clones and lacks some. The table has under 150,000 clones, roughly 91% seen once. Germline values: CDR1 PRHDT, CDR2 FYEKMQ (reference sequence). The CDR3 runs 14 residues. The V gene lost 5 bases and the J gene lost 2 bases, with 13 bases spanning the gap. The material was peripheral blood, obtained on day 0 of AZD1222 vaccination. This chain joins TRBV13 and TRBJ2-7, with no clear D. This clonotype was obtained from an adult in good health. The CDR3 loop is CASSPRTGTYEQYF. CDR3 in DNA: TGTGCCAGCAGCCCTCGGACGGGTACCTACGAGCAGTACTTC.